The TCR beta chain described here comes from a study of identical twins. Overall study results and limits: The study found weaker excess twin sharing in beta out-of-frame sequences. Within cord blood, abundant beta clonotypes carried fewer insertions, but memory repertoires showed no such trend. Invariant populations such as MAIT and iNKT cells could partly muddle zero-insertion analyses. Among out-of-frame alpha sequences shared by twins, low generation probability occurred in excess.

TCRdb recomputed calls from the 5' RACE reads with MiXCR, one row per CDR3 protein. This sample has 410,000 or so distinct CDR3 sequences; approximately 17% occur once, and the top ten carry more than 10%. The CDR3 has 15 residues. Germline V gene data show CDR1 as SGHAT and CDR2 as FQNNGV. Losses at the gene ends were 2 bases for V and 9 bases for J; bases not matched to a gene: 10. Details on this clonotype: Its specificity is unknown.

This chain connects TRBV11-2 to TRBJ2-1; TRBD2 matches 7 bases. The sample taken for sequencing was naive T cells sorted from blood. The sequence came from a man between 50 and 59 years old in good health. CDR3 amino acids: CASSLFRAGDGEQFF. The CDR3 nucleotides are TGTGCCAGCAGCTTATTCCGGGCGGGGGACGGTGAGCAGTTCTTC.